Listed below are T cell receptor beta chains from one sample, sequenced in a study of shared clonotypes between healthy human individuals. The protocol was immunoSEQ multiplex PCR, while the TCRdb copy is restricted to in-frame clones and leaves out a portion. This sample has under 1 million clones, with around 93% found just once. Input material: naive CD8+ T cells sorted from blood. The receptors were sampled from a man aged 25-45 years in good health. Each CDR3 is given with its conserved first and last residue. Fields, in order: V gene, clone size, J gene, D gene, CDR3 DNA, CDR3 protein. The D gene is left open where the match is weak. Clone size appears in some rows only: once, few, many, or a class for an expanded clone.

TRBV5-1	-	TRBJ1-1	-	TGCGCCAGCAGCTACCCCGCGGAGCTAAGCACTGAAGCTTTCTTT	CASSYPAELSTEAFF
TRBV27	-	TRBJ2-7	-	TGTGCCAGCTCTCGGGCCAGTACCTACGAGCAGTACTTC	CASSRASTYEQYF
TRBV28	-	TRBJ2-2	-	TGTGCCGGGAAGACCCAACTGGGTACCGGGGAGCTGTTTTTT	CAGKTQLGTGELFF
TRBV9	-	TRBJ1-1	TRBD1	TGTGCCAGCAGCGACCCCAGGGGGATGAACACTGAAGCTTTCTTT	CASSDPRGMNTEAFF
TRBV4-1	once	TRBJ2-7	-	TGCGCCAGCAGCCACGGCAGATTCTACGAGCAGTACTTC	CASSHGRFYEQYF
TRBV7-8	-	TRBJ2-1	-	TGTGCCAGCAGCTTCAATGAGCAGTTCTTC	CASSFNEQFF
TRBV7-9	-	TRBJ2-7	-	TGTGCCAGCAGCCCTCGGAGGGAAAAGGACTACGAGCAGTACTTC	CASSPRREKDYEQYF
TRBV29-1	-	TRBJ1-1	TRBD1	TGCAGCGAGCTGACAGGGACTGAAGCTTTCTTT	CSELTGTEAFF
TRBV5-6	-	TRBJ2-2	-	TGTGCCAGCAGCTGGGAAGACAACGCGAACACCGGGGAGCTGTTTTTT	CASSWEDNANTGELFF
TRBV5-4	-	TRBJ2-7	TRBD1	TGTGCCAGCAGCTCAGGGACAGCGGTCGAGCAGTACTTC	CASSSGTAVEQYF
TRBV27	-	TRBJ1-4	-	TGTGCCAGCAGTCTCTTAAGCGGACAGGAAAAACTGTTTTTT	CASSLLSGQEKLFF
TRBV5-4	once	TRBJ2-5	TRBD2	TGTGCCAGCAGCCCACGCGGGACTAGCGGACAAGAGACCCAGTACTTC	CASSPRGTSGQETQYF
TRBV21-1	-	TRBJ1-4	-	TGTGCCAGCAGCAGGGACAGGGTTCGTTGTGAAAAACTGTTTTTT	CASSRDRVRCEKLFF
TRBV5-6	-	TRBJ2-7	-	TGTGCCAGCAGTCAAGACAGAACCTACGAGCAGTACTTC	CASSQDRTYEQYF
TRBV7-9	-	TRBJ2-3	TRBD2	TGTGCCAGCAGCGGATATTTTAGCGGGAGGGCCTCGGGCACAGATACGCAGTATTTT	CASSGYFSGRASGTDTQYF
TRBV28	-	TRBJ2-4	-	TGTGCCAGCAGTTTTTACGGGGGGCAATTGGACAAAAACATTCAGTACTTC	CASSFYGGQLDKNIQYF
TRBV28	once	TRBJ2-2	TRBD1	TGTGCCAGCAGCCCGCCCCCCTGGACAGGGGACACCGGGGAGCTGTTTTTT	CASSPPPWTGDTGELFF